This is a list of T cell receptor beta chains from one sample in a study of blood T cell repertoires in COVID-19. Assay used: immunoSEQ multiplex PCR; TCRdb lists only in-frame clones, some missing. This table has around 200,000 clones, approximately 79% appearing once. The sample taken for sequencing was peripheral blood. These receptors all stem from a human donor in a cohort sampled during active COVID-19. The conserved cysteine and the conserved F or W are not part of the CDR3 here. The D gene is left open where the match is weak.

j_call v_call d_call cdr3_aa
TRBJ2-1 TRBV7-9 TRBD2 ASSLVDSGRNEQF
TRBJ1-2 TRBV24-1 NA ATSGGPLEDYT
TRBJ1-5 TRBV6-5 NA ASSDLGRGNQPQH
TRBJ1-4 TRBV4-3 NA ASSQSPVISNEKLF
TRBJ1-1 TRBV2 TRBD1 ASSELQGAYTEAF
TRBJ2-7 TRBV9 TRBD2 PPSAEGGLAGFYEQY
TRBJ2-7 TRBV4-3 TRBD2 ASSQDRRGRPYEQY
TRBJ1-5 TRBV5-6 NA ASSLVGGDQPQH
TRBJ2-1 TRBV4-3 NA ASSQDRASAYYNEQF
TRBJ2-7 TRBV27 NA ASSPYSGSPLEQY
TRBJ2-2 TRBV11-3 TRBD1 ASSSQGLNTGELF
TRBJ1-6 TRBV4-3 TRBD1 ASSQAVVRGNNSPLH
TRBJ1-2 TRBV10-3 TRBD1 ATTRQEGAGGYT
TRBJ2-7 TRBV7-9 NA ASSPAQGYSYEQY
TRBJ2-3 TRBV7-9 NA ASSLIRHLTDTQY
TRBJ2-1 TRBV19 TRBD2 ASSGLAGLDNEQF
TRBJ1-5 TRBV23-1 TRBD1 ASILADRVGNQPQH
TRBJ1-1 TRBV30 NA AWSHGGLGEAF
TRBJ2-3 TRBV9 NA ASSVAGWVGEADTQY
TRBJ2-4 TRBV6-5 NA ASSSAMSLAKNIQY
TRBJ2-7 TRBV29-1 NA SVARQVGGEQY
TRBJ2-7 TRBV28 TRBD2 ASSPSAGGLYEQY
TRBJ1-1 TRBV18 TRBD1 ASSPSGQGKRGTEAF
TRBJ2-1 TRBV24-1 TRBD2 ATSDKAGGNYNEQF
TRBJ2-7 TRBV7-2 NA ASSPLRTTLHEQY
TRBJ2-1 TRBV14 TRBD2 ASSQEELAGGYNEQF
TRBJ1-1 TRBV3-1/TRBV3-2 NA ASSPGSSGAF
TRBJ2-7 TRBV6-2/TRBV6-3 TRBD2 ASSYSNSGSVHEQY
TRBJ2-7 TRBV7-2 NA ASSLAAGTGEQY
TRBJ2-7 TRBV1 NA TSSATTLSYEQY